This is a list of T cell receptor beta chains from one sample in a study of cytomegalovirus exposure and HLA in healthy donors. Method: immunoSEQ multiplex PCR; TCRdb's copy keeps in-frame clones and lacks some. This sample has roughly 63,000 clones, with about three quarters found just once. The sample consisted of PBMCs. These receptors all stem from a man in his forties or fifties in good health and CMV-seropositive. The CDR3 runs from the conserved cysteine through the conserved F or W. Each record gives: V gene, clone size, D gene, J gene, CDR3 protein, CDR3 DNA. D genes are given only for firm matches. Clone size is not always given. Where it is, it says once, few, many or a class for expanded clones.

>TRBV7-9|-|TRBD1|TRBJ1-6
CASSLAKGQSRSPLHF
TGTGCCAGCAGCTTAGCTAAGGGACAGTCCAGATCACCCCTCCACTTT
>TRBV7-2|-|TRBD2|TRBJ2-5
CASSRKPGLAFLRETQYF
TGTGCCAGCAGTCGAAAGCCGGGACTAGCGTTTTTACGGGAGACCCAGTACTTC
>TRBV6-4|-|TRBD2|TRBJ2-1
CAERILAGRSYNEQFF
TGTGCCGAGAGAATTCTAGCGGGCCGTTCCTACAATGAGCAGTTCTTC
>TRBV25-1|-|-|TRBJ2-1
CASSEQGSSYNEQFF
TGTGCCAGCAGTGAACAGGGGAGCTCCTACAATGAGCAGTTCTTC
>TRBV5-1|-|-|TRBJ2-2
CASRPGIGGNTGELFF
TGCGCCAGCAGACCGGGCATTGGAGGGAACACCGGGGAGCTGTTTTTT
>TRBV5-1|few|TRBD2|TRBJ2-5
CASSLGPALAGGMEYF
TGCGCCAGCAGCTTGGGCCCCGCACTAGCGGGAGGAATGGAGTACTTC
>TRBV19|-|TRBD1|TRBJ1-6
CASSLLRDRETPLHF
TGTGCCAGTAGTCTACTCCGGGACAGGGAGACACCCCTCCACTTT
>TRBV9|-|-|TRBJ2-5
CASKGELVETQYF
TGTGCCAGCAAAGGCGAACTAGTAGAGACCCAGTACTTC
>TRBV7-3|-|-|TRBJ2-2
CASSLTPSTGLDTGELFF
TGTGCCAGCAGCTTAACGCCGAGCACAGGCTTAGACACCGGGGAGCTGTTTTTT
>TRBV7-9|-|-|TRBJ1-1
CASSLGPWPFF
TGTGCCAGCAGCTTAGGTCCGTGGCCTTTCTTT
>TRBV30|few|TRBD1|TRBJ2-7
CAWGRDRVIYEQYF
TGTGCCTGGGGACGGGACAGGGTTATCTACGAGCAGTACTTC
>TRBV5-4|-|TRBD2|TRBJ2-1
CASSLGLAGRNNEQFF
TGTGCCAGCAGCTTGGGACTAGCGGGAAGAAACAATGAGCAGTTCTTC
>TRBV7-8|-|TRBD1|TRBJ1-5
CASSLADRVGQPQHF
TGTGCCAGCAGCTTAGCGGACAGGGTCGGTCAGCCCCAGCATTTT
>TRBV6-1|-|TRBD2|TRBJ2-7
CASSGGLAGGAYEQYF
TGTGCCAGCAGTGGGGGACTAGCGGGTGGCGCCTACGAGCAGTACTTC